This is a list of T cell receptor beta chains from one sample in a study of response to subunit inactivated influenza vaccine. TCRdb passed the RT-PCR reads through MiXCR, listing each CDR3 protein once. The sample consists of about 780,000 distinct CDR3 sequences, about 18% of them appearing once. The sequenced sample was PBMCs from blood, obtained approximately 5 days after vaccination. The receptors here all came from a man over 45 who received an inactivated influenza vaccine. Each CDR3 is given with its conserved first and last residue. The D gene is left open where the match is weak. Clone sizes are given selectively: once, few, many, or a class where the clone is expanded.

j_gene,abundance,v_gene,d_gene,CDR3nt,CDR3aa
TRBJ2-5,many,TRBV12-3/TRBV12-4,.,TGTGCCAGCAGCTTGGGGGAACAAGAGACCCAGTACTTC,CASSLGEQETQYF
TRBJ2-3,.,TRBV28,.,TGTGCCAGCAGTCCCCTACCAAGCACAGATACGCAGTATTTT,CASSPLPSTDTQYF
TRBJ2-5,.,TRBV7-7,TRBD2,TGTGCTAGCAGCAGACAGCGGGGGGGTATGGAGACCCAGTACTTC,CASSRQRGGMETQYF
TRBJ2-1,many,TRBV29-1,.,TGCAGCGTTGAGAGACTCGGGAGTTCGGGCAATGAGCAGTTCTTC,CSVERLGSSGNEQFF
TRBJ1-1,.,TRBV10-3,.,TGTGCCATCAGGAGGGAGAACACTGAAGCTTTCTTT,CAIRRENTEAFF
TRBJ1-2,.,TRBV14,TRBD1,TGTGCCAGCAGCCCCGGACAGGGTGGGTACTATGGCTACACCTTC,CASSPGQGGYYGYTF
TRBJ2-5,.,TRBV18,.,TGTGCCAGCTCACCACCAAGTGGGGTCGGGGAGACCCAGTACTTC,CASSPPSGVGETQYF
TRBJ2-3,.,TRBV20-1,TRBD2,TGCAGTGCTAGAGACCTTAGCGGGAGCCCCACAGATACGCAGTATTTT,CSARDLSGSPTDTQYF
TRBJ2-1,.,TRBV20-1,.,TGCAGTTACCGCACGGGCGTCAATGAGCAGTTCTTC,CSYRTGVNEQFF
TRBJ2-7,few,TRBV25-1,.,TGTGCCAGCAAGGGTCTACTGTCAAACTACGAGCAGTACTTC,CASKGLLSNYEQYF
TRBJ2-1,.,TRBV15,.,TGTGCCACCAGCCCTAGCGGGACAGGCTCCTACAATGAGCAGTTCTTC,CATSPSGTGSYNEQFF
TRBJ2-1,.,TRBV7-7,TRBD2,TGTGCCAGCAGCTTAGGGACTAGCCCTAGCAATGAGCAGTTCTTC,CASSLGTSPSNEQFF
TRBJ2-7,.,TRBV5-1,TRBD1,TGCGCCAGCAGCTTGGTCGGGACAGCCAACACCTACGAGCAGTACTTC,CASSLVGTANTYEQYF
TRBJ1-6,.,TRBV9,TRBD1,TGTGCCAGCAGCGTGGGACAGGAGGGGTCACCCCTCCACTTT,CASSVGQEGSPLHF
TRBJ1-1,.,TRBV6-1,.,TGTGCCAGCAGCCAGCGTTCGGTGAACACTGAAGCTTTCTTT,CASSQRSVNTEAFF
TRBJ2-4,.,TRBV5-5,.,TGTGCCAGCAGCTTGTTGGGTCCGAAAAACATTCAGTACTTC,CASSLLGPKNIQYF
TRBJ2-1,.,TRBV11-1,.,TGTGCCAGCAGCTTACGTTCGGGTCTCTCAAGCTCCTACAATGAGCAGTTCTTC,CASSLRSGLSSSYNEQFF
TRBJ2-7,.,TRBV15,.,TGTGCCACCAGCAGAGATCGGGCCGCGCGGGAGCAGTACTTC,CATSRDRAAREQYF
TRBJ2-1,few,TRBV12-3/TRBV12-4,TRBD2,TGTGCCAGCAGTGACCGGACTAGCGGGAGGTACAATGAGCAGTTCTTC,CASSDRTSGRYNEQFF
TRBJ2-5,.,TRBV28,.,TGTGCCAGCAGTTTCCAGGGCACTAAAGAGACCCAGTACTTC,CASSFQGTKETQYF
TRBJ2-4,many,TRBV10-3,.,TGTGCCATCAGTGAGTCGAGGGGTCTTCAGTACTTC,CAISESRGLQYF
TRBJ2-2,many,TRBV29-1,.,TGCAGCGTCCGTGAGGGCACCGGGGAGCTGTTTTTT,CSVREGTGELFF
TRBJ2-2,.,TRBV5-4,.,TGTGCCAGCAGCATCCCACAGGGAAGGACCGGGGAGCTGTTTTTT,CASSIPQGRTGELFF
TRBJ1-4,.,TRBV7-9,.,TGTGCCAGCAGCTTAAAGAGGGGAAAACTGTTTTTT,CASSLKRGKLFF
TRBJ2-7,few,TRBV11-2,TRBD2,TGTGCCAGCAGCTTATGGGAGGGCCACTTCGAGCAGTACTTC,CASSLWEGHFEQYF
TRBJ1-5,.,TRBV4-2,.,TGTGCCAGCAGCCAAGGGGGCAGGGAACACAATCAGCCCCAGCATTTT,CASSQGGREHNQPQHF
TRBJ2-3,many,TRBV4-3,.,TGCGCCAGCAGCCAAGAGGGTAACACAGATACGCAGTATTTT,CASSQEGNTDTQYF
TRBJ2-1,few,TRBV28,.,TGTGCCAGCAGTCCCCGAACGATTGAGCGGGCATACAATGAGCAGTTCTTC,CASSPRTIERAYNEQFF
TRBJ1-4,.,TRBV12-3/TRBV12-4,.,TGTGCCAGCAGTTTAACCCGGCGTGAAAAACTGTTTTTT,CASSLTRREKLFF